Included here is one T cell receptor beta chain sequence, with context. Per the study methods: Counts of nucleated cells, estimated from reference gene primer amplification, were obtained. The assay was immunoSEQ multiplex PCR, and TCRdb's table has in-frame clones only and misses some. V and J calls and clone size are copied from that table; D and trimming were computed from the DNA. This sample has some 190,000 clones; roughly 88% occur once, and the top ten carry more than 1.4%. Germline V gene lookup returns CDR1 SGHRS and CDR2 YFSETQ. After removal of 1 base from V and 2 bases from J, the junction contained 3 bases not matched to a gene. The CDR3 length is 14 residues. These data originate in a study of blood T cell repertoires in COVID-19. Overall study: COVID-19 samples, acute and convalescent, were from the United States, Italy and Spain. In each case, the material was cDNA or gDNA derived from T cells, B-cell-depleted T cells, or PBMCs.

The TCR was taken from a young man with active or convalescent COVID-19. Sequenced input: peripheral blood. This sequence joins TRBV5-1 and TRBJ2-7, with 7 bases fitting TRBD1. This CDR3 reads CASSLYRGPYEQYF. The CDR3 region has the DNA TGCGCCAGCAGCTTGTACAGGGGACCCTACGAGCAGTACTTC.